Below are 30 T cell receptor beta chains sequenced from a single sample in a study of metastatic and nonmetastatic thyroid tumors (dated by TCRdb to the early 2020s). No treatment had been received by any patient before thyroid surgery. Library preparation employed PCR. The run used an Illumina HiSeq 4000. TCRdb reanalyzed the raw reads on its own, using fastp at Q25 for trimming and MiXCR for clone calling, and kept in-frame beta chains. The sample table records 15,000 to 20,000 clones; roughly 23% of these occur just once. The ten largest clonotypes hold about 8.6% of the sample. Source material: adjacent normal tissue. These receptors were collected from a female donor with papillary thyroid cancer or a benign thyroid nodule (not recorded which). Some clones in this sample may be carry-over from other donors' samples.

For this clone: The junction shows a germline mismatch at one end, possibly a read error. This CDR3 is CASSSSAANYGHSF. Written as DNA, the CDR3 is TGTGCCAGCAGCTCAAGCGCGGCTAACTATGGCCACTCCTTC. This chain connects TRBV7-9 to TRBJ1-2; D is uncertain. Germline V gives CDR1 SEHNR, CDR2 FQNEAQ (reference sequence). The CDR3 is 14 amino acids.

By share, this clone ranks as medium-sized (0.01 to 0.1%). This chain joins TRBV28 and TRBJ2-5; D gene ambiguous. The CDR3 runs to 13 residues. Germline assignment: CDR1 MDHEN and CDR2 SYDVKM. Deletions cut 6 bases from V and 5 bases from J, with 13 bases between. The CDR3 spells CASSSRRRETQYF. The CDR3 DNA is TGTGCCAGCAGCTCCCGCCGGCGGGAGACCCAGTACTTC.

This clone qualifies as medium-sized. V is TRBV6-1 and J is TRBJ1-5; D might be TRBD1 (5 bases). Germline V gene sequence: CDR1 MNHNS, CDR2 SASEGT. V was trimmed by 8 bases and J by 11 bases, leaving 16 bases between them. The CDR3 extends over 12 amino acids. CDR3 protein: CASRPYGGSQHF. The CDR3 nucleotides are TGTGCCAGCCGACCCTATGGGGGTTCCCAGCATTTT.

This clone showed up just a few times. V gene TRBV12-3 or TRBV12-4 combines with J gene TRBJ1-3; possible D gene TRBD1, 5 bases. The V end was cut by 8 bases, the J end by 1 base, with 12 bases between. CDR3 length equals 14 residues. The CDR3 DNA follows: TGTGCCAGCGTGCAGGGCTATTCTGGAAACACCATATATTTT. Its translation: CASVQGYSGNTIYF.

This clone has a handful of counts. The CDR3 region is CASSFGTLSSYEQYF. For the CDR3, the DNA is TGCGCCAGCAGCTTCGGGACGCTCAGCTCCTACGAGCAGTACTTC. The J gene is TRBJ2-7, the V gene TRBV5-1; D is perhaps TRBD1 or TRBD2 (5 bases each). From germline, CDR1 is SGHRS and CDR2 YFSETQ. V was clipped by 2 bases and J by 0 bases, with 12 bases between them. CDR3 length: 15 amino acids.

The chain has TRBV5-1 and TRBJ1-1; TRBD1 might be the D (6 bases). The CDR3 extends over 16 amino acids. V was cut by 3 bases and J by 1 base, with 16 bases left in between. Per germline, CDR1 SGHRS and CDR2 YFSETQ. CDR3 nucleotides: TGCGCCAGCAGCTGGGGGCGGGGGAACGCGAACACTGAAGCTTTCTTT. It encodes CASSWGRGNANTEAFF.

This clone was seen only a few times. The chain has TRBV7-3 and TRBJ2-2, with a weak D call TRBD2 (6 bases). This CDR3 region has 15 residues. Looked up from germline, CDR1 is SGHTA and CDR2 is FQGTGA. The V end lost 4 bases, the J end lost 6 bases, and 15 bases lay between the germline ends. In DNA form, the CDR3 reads TGTGCCAGCAGCTCCTTCGCAGGGAGGTCCGGGGAGCTGTTTTTT. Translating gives CASSSFAGRSGELFF.

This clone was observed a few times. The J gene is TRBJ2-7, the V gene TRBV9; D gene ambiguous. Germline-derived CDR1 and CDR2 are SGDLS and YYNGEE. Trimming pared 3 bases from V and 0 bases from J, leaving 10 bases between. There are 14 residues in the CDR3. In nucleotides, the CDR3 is TGTGCCAGCAGCGCGGATGGCAGCTCCTACGAGCAGTACTTC. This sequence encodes CASSADGSSYEQYF.

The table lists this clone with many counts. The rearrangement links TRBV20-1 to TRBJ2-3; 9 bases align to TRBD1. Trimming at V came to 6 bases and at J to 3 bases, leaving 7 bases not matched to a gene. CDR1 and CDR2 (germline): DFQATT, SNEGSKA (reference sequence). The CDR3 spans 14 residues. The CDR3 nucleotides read TGCAGTGCCAAGACCGGGACAGGGACAGATACGCAGTATTTT. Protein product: CSAKTGTGTDTQYF.

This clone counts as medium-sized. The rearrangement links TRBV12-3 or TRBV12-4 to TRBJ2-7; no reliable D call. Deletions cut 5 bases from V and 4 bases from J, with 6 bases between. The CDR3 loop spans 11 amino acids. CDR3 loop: CASSLLYEQYF. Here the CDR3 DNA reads TGTGCCAGCAGTCTCTTATACGAGCAGTACTTC.

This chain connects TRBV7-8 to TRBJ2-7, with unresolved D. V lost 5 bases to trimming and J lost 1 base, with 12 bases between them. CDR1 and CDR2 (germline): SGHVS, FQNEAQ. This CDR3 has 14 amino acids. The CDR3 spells CASSPRSPSYEQYF. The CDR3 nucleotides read TGTGCCAGCAGCCCCCGAAGTCCTTCCTACGAGCAGTACTTC. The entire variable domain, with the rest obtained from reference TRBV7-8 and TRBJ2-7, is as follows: GAGVSQSPRYKVAKRGQDVALRCDPISGHVSLFWYQQALGQGPEFLTYFQNEAQLDKSGLPSDRFFAERPEGSVSTLKIQRTQQEDSAVYLCASSPRSPSYEQYFGPGTRLTVT.

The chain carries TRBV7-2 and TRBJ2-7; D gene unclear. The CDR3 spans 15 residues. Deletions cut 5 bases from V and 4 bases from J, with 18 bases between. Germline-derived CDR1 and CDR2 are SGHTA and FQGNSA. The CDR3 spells CASSLSPQSHYEQYF. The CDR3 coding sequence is TGTGCCAGCAGCCTAAGTCCCCAATCCCATTACGAGCAGTACTTC.

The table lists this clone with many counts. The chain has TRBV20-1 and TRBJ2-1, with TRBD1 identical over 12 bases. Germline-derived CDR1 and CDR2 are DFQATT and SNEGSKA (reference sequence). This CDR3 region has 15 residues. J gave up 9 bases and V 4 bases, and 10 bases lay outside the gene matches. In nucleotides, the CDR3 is TGCAGTGCTAAAGGGACAGGGGGCCTTTCCCTTGAGCAGTTCTTC. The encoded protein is CSAKGTGGLSLEQFF.

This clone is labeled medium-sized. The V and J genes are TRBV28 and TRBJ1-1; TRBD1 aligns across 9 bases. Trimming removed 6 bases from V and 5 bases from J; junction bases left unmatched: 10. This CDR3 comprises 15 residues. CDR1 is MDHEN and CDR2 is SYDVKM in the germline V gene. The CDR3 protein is CASSYRGRQGTEAFF. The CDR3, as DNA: TGTGCCAGCAGCTACAGGGGGCGGCAAGGAACTGAAGCTTTCTTT.

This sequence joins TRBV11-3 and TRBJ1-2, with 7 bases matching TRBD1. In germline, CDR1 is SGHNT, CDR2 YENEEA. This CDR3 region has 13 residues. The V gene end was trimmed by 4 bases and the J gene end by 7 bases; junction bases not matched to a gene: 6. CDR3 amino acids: CASSSRQGGGYTF. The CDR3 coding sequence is TGTGCCAGCAGCTCCCGACAGGGAGGTGGCTACACCTTC. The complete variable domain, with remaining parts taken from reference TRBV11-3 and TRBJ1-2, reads EAGVVQSPRYKIIEKKQPVAFWCNPISGHNTLYWYLQNLGQGPELLIRYENEEAVDDSQLPKDRFSAERLKGVDSTLKIQPAELGDSAVYLCASSSRQGGGYTFGSGTRLTVV.

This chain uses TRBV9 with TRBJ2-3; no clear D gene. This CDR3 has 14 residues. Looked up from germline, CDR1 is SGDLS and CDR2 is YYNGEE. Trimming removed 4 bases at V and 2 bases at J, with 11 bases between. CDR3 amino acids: CASSPMVTTDTQYF. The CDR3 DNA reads TGTGCCAGCAGCCCGATGGTTACCACAGATACGCAGTATTTT.

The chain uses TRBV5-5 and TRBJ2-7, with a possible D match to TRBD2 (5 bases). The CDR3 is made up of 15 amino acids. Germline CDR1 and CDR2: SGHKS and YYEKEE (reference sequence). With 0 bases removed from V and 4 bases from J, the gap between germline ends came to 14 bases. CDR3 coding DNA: TGTGCCAGCAGCTTGGCCCGGGGATCTAATTACGAGCAGTACTTC. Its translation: CASSLARGSNYEQYF.

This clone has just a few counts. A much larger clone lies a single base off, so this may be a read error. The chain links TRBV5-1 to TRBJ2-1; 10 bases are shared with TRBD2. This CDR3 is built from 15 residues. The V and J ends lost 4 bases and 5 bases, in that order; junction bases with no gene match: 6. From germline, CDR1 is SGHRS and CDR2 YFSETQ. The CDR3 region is CASSLLAGFDNEQFF. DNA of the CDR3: TGCGCCAGCAGCCTACTAGCGGGATTCGACAATGAGCAGTTCTTC.

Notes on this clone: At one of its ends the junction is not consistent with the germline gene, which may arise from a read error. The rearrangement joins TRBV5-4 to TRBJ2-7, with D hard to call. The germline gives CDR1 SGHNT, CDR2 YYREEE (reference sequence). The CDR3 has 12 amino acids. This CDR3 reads CSSSLAQREQYF. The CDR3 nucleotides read TGTTCCAGCAGCTTGGCCCAACGTGAGCAGTACTTC. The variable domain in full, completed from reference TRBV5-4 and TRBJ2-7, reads ETGVTQSPTHLIKTRGQQVTLRCSSQSGHNTVSWYQQALGQGPQFIFQYYREEENGRGNFPPRFSGLQFPNYSSELNVNALELDDSALYLCSSSLAQREQYFGPGTRLTVT.

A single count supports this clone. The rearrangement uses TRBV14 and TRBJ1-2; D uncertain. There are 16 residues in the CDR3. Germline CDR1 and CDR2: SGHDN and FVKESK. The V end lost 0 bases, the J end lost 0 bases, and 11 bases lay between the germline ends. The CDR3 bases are TGTGCCAGCAGCCAAGATTCGGGGAAAGCTAACTATGGCTACACCTTC. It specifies CASSQDSGKANYGYTF.

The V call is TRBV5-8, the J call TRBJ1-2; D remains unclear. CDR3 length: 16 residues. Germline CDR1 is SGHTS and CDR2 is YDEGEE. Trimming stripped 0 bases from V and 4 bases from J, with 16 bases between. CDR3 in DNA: TGTGCCAGCAGCTTGGCCGGAGAACCGGCAGTCTATGGCTACACCTTC. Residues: CASSLAGEPAVYGYTF.

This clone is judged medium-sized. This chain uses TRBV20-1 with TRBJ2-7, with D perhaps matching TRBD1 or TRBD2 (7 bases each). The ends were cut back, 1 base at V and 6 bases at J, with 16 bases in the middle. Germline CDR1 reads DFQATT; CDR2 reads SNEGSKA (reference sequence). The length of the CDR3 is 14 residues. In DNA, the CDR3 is TGCAGTGCTAGAGCCCAGGGGGGGAGCAGCGAGCAGTACTTC. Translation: CSARAQGGSSEQYF.

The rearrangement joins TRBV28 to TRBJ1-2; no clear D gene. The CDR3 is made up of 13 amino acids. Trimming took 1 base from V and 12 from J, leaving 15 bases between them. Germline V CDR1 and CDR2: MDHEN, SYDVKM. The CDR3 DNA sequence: TGTGCCAGCAGTTTATCGTTGGCCTCCCGGGACACCTTC. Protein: CASSLSLASRDTF.

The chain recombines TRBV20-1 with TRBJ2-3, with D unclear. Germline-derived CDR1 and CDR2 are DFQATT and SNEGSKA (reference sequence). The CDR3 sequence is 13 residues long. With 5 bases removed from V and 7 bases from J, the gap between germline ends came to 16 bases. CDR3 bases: TGCAGTGCTGTGGATAGTTACCCTCATACGCAGTATTTT. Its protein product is CSAVDSYPHTQYF.

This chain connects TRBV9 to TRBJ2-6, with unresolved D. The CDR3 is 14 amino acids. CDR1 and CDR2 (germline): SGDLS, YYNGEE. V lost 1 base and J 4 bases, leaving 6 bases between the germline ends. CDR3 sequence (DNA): TGTGCCAGCAGCGTAACTCTGGGGGCCAACGTCCTGACTTTC. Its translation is CASSVTLGANVLTF.

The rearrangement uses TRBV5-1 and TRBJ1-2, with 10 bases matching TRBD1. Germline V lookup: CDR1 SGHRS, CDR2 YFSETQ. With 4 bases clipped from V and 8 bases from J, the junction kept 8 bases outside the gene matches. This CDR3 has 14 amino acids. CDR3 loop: CASSRDRGISGYTF. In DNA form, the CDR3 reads TGCGCCAGCAGCAGGGACAGGGGAATCTCCGGCTACACCTTC.

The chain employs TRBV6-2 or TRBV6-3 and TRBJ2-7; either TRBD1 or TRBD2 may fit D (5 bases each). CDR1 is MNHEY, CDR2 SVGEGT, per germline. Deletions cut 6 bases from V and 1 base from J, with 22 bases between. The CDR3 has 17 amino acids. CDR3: CASRTAPFSGGSYEQYF. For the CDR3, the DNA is TGTGCCAGCAGGACCGCGCCCTTCAGTGGGGGATCCTACGAGCAGTACTTC.

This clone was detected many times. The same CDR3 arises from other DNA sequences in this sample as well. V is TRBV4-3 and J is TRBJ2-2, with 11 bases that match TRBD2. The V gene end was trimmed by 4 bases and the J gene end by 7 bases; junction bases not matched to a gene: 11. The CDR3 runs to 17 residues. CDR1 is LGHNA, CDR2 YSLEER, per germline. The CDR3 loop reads CASSRLLAGDAVGELFF. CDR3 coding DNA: TGCGCCAGCAGCCGCCTACTAGCGGGAGACGCGGTCGGGGAGCTGTTTTTT.

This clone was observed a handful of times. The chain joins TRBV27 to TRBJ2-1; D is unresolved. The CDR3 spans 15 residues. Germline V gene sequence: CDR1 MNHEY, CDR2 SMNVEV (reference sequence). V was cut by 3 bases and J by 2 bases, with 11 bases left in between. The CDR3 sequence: CASSLQTGTYNEQFF. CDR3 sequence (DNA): TGTGCCAGCAGTTTGCAGACTGGGACCTACAATGAGCAGTTCTTC.

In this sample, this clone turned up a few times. DNA of the CDR3: TGTGCCAGCAGTTTGTCCTCCACGCAGTATTTT. Translation: CASSLSSTQYF. The chain recombines TRBV12-3 or TRBV12-4 with TRBJ2-3; D unclear. V was trimmed by 3 bases and J by 9 bases, leaving 7 bases between them. The CDR3 loop spans 11 amino acids.